The sample holds a few counts of the clone carrying this T cell receptor beta chain. TCRdb reprocessed the RT-PCR reads via MiXCR and lists one record per CDR3 protein. The table has some 150,000 distinct CDR3 sequences, over 9.5% seen once. The CDR3 spans 13 residues. V lost 7 bases and J 8 bases, leaving 14 bases between the germline ends. Germline V gene sequence: CDR1 SNHLY, CDR2 FYNNEI. This record belongs to a study of response to subunit inactivated influenza vaccine. These data were likewise used in another study, on T cells expressing NK-cell markers. That study reports: TCR beta cDNA was generated via 5'RACE template switching incorporating UMIs. Sorted CD3+CD56-NKG2C+, CD3+CD56+NKG2C+ and CD3+CD56+NKG2C- T cells supplied the TCR beta repertoires. T cells sorted in several experiments were restricted to alpha-beta TCR T cells by an anti-gamma-delta TCR antibody. The contribution of dominant NKG2C+ clonotypes to CD8+ T cells in more than five donors was roughly 1.0-7.0%. A few donors' CD3+CD56-NKG2C+ cells were dominated by the same clonotypes.

The sequence derives from a man aged 45-60 years who received an inactivated influenza vaccine. The chain links TRBV2 to TRBJ2-2; D perhaps matches TRBD2 (6 bases). The sequenced sample was CD8+ T cells sorted from PBMCs, obtained 12 days after vaccination. CDR3 in DNA: TGTGCCAGCAAAGAGACCCTAGCGGGGGAGCTGTTTTTT. Its protein product is CASKETLAGELFF. Full variable domain (remainder filled in from reference TRBV2 and TRBJ2-2): EPEVTQTPSHQVTQMGQEVILRCVPISNHLYFYWYRQILGQKVEFLVSFYNNEISEKSEIFDDQFSVERPDGSNFTLKIRSTKLEDSAMYFCASKETLAGELFFGEGSRLTVL.